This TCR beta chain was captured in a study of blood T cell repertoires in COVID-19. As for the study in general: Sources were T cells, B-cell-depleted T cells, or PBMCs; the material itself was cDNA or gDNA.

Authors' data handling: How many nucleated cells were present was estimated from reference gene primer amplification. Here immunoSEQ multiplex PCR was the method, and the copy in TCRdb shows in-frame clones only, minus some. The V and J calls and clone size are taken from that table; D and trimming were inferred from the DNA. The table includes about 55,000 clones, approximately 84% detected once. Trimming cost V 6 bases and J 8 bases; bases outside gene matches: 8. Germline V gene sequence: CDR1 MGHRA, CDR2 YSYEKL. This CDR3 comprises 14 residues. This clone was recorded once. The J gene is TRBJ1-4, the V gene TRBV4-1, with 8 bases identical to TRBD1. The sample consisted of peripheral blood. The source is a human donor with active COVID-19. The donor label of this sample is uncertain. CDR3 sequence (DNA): TGCGCCAGCAGACTGAGACAGGGGCCGGAAAAACTGTTTTTT. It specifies CASRLRQGPEKLFF.